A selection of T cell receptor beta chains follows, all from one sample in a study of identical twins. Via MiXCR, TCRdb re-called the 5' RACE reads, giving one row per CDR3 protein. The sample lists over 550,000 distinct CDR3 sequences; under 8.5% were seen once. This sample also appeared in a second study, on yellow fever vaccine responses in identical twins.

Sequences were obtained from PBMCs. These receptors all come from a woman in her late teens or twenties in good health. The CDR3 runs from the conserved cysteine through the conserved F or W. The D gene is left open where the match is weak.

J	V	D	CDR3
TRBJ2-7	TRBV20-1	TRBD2	CSGVAGAYEQYF
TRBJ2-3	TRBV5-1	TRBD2	CASRFLPGLVAGDLSTDTQYF
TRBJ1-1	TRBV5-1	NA	CASSLEAGATEAFF
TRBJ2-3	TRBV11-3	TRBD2	CASSVTSGGAPDTQYF
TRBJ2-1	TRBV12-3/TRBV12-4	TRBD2	CASSLAGVGNEQFF
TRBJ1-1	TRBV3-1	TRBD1	CASSQNGQGSSEAFF
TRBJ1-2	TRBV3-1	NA	CASSPGRRYGYTF
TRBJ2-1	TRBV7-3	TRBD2	CASSPLGLAGVLSYNEQFF
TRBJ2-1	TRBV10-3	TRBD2	CAIGTSGGASYNEQFF
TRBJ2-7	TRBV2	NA	CASSETAYEQYF
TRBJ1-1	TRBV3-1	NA	CASSQPQGHEAFF